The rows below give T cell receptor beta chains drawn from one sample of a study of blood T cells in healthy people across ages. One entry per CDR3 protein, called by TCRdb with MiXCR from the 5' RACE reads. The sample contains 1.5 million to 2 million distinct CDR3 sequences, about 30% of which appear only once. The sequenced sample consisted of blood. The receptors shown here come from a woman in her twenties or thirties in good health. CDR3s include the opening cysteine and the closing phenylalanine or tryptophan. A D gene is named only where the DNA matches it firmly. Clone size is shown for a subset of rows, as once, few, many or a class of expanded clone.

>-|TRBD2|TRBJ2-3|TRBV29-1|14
TGCAGCGTTGATCAACTAGCGGCCACAGATACGCAGTATTTT
CSVDQLAATDTQYF
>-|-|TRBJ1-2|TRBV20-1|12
TGCAGTGCTAGGTACACAGACTATGGCTACACCTTC
CSARYTDYGYTF
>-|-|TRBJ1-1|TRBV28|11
TGTGCCAGCATTTTAGGAGGTCGGGCTTTCTTT
CASILGGRAFF
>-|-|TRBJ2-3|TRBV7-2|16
TGTGCCAGCAGCTCCCCATCCAGGTCCTTTGCAGATACGCAGTATTTT
CASSSPSRSFADTQYF
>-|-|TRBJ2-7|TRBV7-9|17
TGTGCCAGCAGCCGGGGAAATGTGGCCCCGAACTCCTACGAGCAGTACTTC
CASSRGNVAPNSYEQYF
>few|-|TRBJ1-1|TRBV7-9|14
TGTGCCAGCAGCCCAATGACACCGAACACTGAAGCTTTCTTT
CASSPMTPNTEAFF
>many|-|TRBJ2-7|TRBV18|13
TGTGCCAGCTCACCACCGACTAGCTACGAGCAGTACTTC
CASSPPTSYEQYF
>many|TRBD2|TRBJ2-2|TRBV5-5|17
TGTGCCAGCAGCTTAAGGGGAGGGAACAAGGTCACCGGGGAGCTGTTTTTT
CASSLRGGNKVTGELFF
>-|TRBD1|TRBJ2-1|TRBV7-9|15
TGTGCCAGCAGCTCACAAACAGGGGTATCCAACGAGCAGTTCTTC
CASSSQTGVSNEQFF
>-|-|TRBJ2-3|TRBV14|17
TGTGCCAGCAGCCAAGCCTTCCTTACTCCCCTGGGGGATACGCAGTATTTT
CASSQAFLTPLGDTQYF
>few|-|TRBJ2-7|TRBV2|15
TGTGCCAGCACGGCCGGGACAATGAGACTTTACGAGCAGTACTTC
CASTAGTMRLYEQYF
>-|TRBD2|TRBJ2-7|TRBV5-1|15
TGCGCCAGCAGCTTGATAGCGGGGGCCGGGTACGAGCAGTACTTC
CASSLIAGAGYEQYF
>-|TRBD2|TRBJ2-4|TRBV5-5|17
TGTGCCAGCAGCTTGGGGCAAAGGACTAGCGGGGGGAACGAACAGTACTTC
CASSLGQRTSGGNEQYF
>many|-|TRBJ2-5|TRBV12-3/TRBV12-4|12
TGTGCCAGCAGTTCAGGGCGAGAGACCCAGTACTTC
CASSSGRETQYF
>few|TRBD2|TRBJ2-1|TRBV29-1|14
TGCAGCGTTGAACGTGGACTAGCAAGGGATGAGCAGTTCTTC
CSVERGLARDEQFF
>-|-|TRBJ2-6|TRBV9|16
TGTGCCAGCAGCGTAGGGTCCTCCTCTGGGGCCAACGTCCTGACTTTC
CASSVGSSSGANVLTF
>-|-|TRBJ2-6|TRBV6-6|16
TGTGCCAGCAGTTCCAATCTCGGCTCTGGGGCCAACGTCCTGACTTTC
CASSSNLGSGANVLTF
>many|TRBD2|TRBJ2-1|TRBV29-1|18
TGCAGCGGCGGCAGGCTAGCGGGGGCCTCACTCTCCTACAATGAGCAGTTCTTC
CSGGRLAGASLSYNEQFF
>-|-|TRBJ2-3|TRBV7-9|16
TGTACCAGCAGCTTAGCGCGGGGAATCAGCACAGATACGCAGTATTTT
CTSSLARGISTDTQYF
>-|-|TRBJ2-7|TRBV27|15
TGTGCCAGCAGCCGTAAGCTAGAAACCAGCTACGAGCAGTACTTC
CASSRKLETSYEQYF
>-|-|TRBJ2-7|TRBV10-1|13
TGCGCCAGCAGTAGGCAACACTCCTACGAGCAGTACTTC
CASSRQHSYEQYF
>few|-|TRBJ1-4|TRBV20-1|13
TGCAGTGCCAGACGGTTCTTGTTAACAGAGCTGTTTTTT
CSARRFLLTELFF
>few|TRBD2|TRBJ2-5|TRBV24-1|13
TGCGCCACCAGTGGGACGGGGGGAGAGACCCAGTACTTC
CATSGTGGETQYF
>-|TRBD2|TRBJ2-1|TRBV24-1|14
TGTGCCACCAGTAATCCTAGCGGGGGCAATGAGCAGTTCTTC
CATSNPSGGNEQFF
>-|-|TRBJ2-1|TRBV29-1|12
TGCAGCGTTGGGGACCCCAACAATGGGCAGTTCTTC
CSVGDPNNGQFF
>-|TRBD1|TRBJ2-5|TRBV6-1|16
TGTGCCAGCAAGGAACAGGGGGCGCCAATGGAAGAGACCCAGTACTTC
CASKEQGAPMEETQYF
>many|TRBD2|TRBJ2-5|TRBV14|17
TGTGCCAGCAGCCAAGATTGGGAGCGGGGCGCCCAAGAGACCCAGTACTTC
CASSQDWERGAQETQYF
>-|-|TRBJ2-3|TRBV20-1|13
TGCAGTGAACGCAAAGGGGGGGGAGATACGCAGTATTTT
CSERKGGGDTQYF
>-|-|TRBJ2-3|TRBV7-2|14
TGTGCCAGCAGACTAGCCCTATTGGGAGATACGCAGTATTTT
CASRLALLGDTQYF
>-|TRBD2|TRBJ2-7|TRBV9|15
TGTGCCAGCAGCAAACGGACTAGCGGGATCTACGAGCAGTACTTC
CASSKRTSGIYEQYF
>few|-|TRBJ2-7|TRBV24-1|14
TGTGCCGCCAGTGATCTCTCACGGACTTACGAGCAGTACTTC
CAASDLSRTYEQYF
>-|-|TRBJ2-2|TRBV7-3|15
TGTGCCAGCAGCCCGTATGCAGCGAACACCGGGGAGCTGTTTTTT
CASSPYAANTGELFF
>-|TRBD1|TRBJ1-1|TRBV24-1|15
TGTGCCACCAGTGATCCCCGGGACAGGAGGGGTGAAGCTTTCTTT
CATSDPRDRRGEAFF
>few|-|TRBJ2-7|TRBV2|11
TGTGCCAGCAACTACCACTACGAGCAGTACTTC
CASNYHYEQYF
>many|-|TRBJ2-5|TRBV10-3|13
TGTGCCATCAGCATGACAAGCCAAGAGACCCAGTACTTC
CAISMTSQETQYF
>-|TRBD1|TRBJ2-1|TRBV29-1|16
TGCAGCGTTGAAGCGGGGGACAGGGGGCTTGACAATGAGCAGTTCTTC
CSVEAGDRGLDNEQFF
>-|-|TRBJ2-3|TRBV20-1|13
TGCAGTGCTAGATCGGGGGTGCCAGATACGCAGTATTTT
CSARSGVPDTQYF
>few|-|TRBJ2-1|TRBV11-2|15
TGTGCCAGCAGCTTATTTGGGCAGGGCGACAATGAGCAGTTCTTC
CASSLFGQGDNEQFF
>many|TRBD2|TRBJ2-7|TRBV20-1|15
TGCAGTGCTAGAGATATAGCGGGGGGCTCCTACGAGCAGTACTTC
CSARDIAGGSYEQYF
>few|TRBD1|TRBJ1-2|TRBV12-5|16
TGTGCTAGTGGTTTGGGCAGGACAGGGGGCGACTATGGCTACACCTTC
CASGLGRTGGDYGYTF
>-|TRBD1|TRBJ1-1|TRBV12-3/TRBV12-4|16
TGTGCCAGCAGTTTCAGACAGGGGGCACTGAACACTGAAGCTTTCTTT
CASSFRQGALNTEAFF
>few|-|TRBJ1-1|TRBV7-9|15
TGTGCCAGCAGCCCACCTGGGACATTTAACACTGAAGCTTTCTTT
CASSPPGTFNTEAFF
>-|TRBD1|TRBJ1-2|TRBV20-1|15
TGCAGTGCTAGGAGTCAGGGAGAGGGGGCCTATGGCTACACCTTC
CSARSQGEGAYGYTF